The 4 T cell receptor beta chains below were found in one sample sequenced in a study of T-cell memory formation after mild COVID-19. TCRdb passed the 5' RACE reads through MiXCR, listing each CDR3 protein once. The sample lists 300,000 or so distinct CDR3 sequences, around 15% occurring once. Sequencing input: PBMCs or a T cell subset sorted from them (not recorded which). These TCRs come from a man aged 18-30 years who had mild COVID-19 (a few samples of this study predate the infection). Cell type and time point are not known.

CDR3 coding DNA: TGTGCCAGCAGTTTAGTAGCGGAGAGCTCCTACGAGCAGTACTTC. Amino acid sequence: CASSLVAESSYEQYF. V usage is TRBV12-3 or TRBV12-4 and J usage is TRBJ2-7; a possible D gene is TRBD2 (6 bases). V gave up 1 base and J gave up 0 bases, with 10 bases separating them. The CDR3 covers 15 residues.

The V and J genes are TRBV7-2 and TRBJ1-1; D is unresolved. The V end was cut by 2 bases, the J end by 4 bases, with 8 bases between. Per germline, CDR1 SGHTA and CDR2 FQGNSA. This CDR3 contains 13 residues. This CDR3 is CASSLNEGTEAFF. As DNA, the CDR3 is TGTGCCAGCAGCTTAAATGAAGGCACTGAAGCTTTCTTT. Looking up the rest from reference TRBV7-2 and TRBJ1-1 gives the full variable domain: GAGVSQSPSNKVTEKGKDVELRCDPISGHTALYWYRQSLGQGLEFLIYFQGNSAPDKSGLPSDRFSAERTGGSVSTLTIQRTQQEDSAVYLCASSLNEGTEAFFGQGTRLTVV.

J is TRBJ2-3 and V is TRBV5-1, with D perhaps given as TRBD1 or TRBD2 (6 bases each). CDR1 is SGHRS, CDR2 YFSETQ, per germline. This CDR3 region has 17 residues. Trimming cost V 1 base and J 5 bases, with 20 bases left between them. CDR3 residues: CASSLRGGRGVGDTQYF. The CDR3 DNA is TGCGCCAGCAGCTTGCGAGGGGGGCGCGGTGTAGGAGATACGCAGTATTTT.

This rearrangement joins TRBV6-2 or TRBV6-3 to TRBJ2-6; D may be TRBD1 (6 bases). Trimming took 5 bases from V and 0 from J, leaving 17 bases between them. The CDR3 covers 18 residues. Looked up from germline, CDR1 is MNHEY and CDR2 is SVGEGT. For the CDR3, the DNA is TGTGCCAGCAGTCAGCCGGGACATTACTACTCTGGGGCCAACGTCCTGACTTTC. Amino acid sequence: CASSQPGHYYSGANVLTF.